This T cell receptor beta chain was recorded in a study of OX40 agonist ivuxolimab in advanced cancers. Study-wide context: Ivuxolimab, which targeted the costimulatory receptor OX40 (CD134), was an agonistic, fully human IgG2 monoclonal antibody. In the dose-escalation cohort, approximately 82% of patients were male, and the mean age was 60 years with a range of roughly 20 to 80. Intravenous ivuxolimab was administered to patients every 2 weeks at six dose levels: 0.01, 0.1, 0.3, 1.5, 3 and 10 mg/kg. The paper describes the monotherapy dose-escalation part (N = 52 patients) of the phase I trial of ivuxolimab. The purpose of peripheral TCRbeta sequencing was to test whether ivuxolimab changed TCR sequence diversity and led to clonal T-cell expansion. Three dose-escalation patients achieved partial responses, one with hepatocellular carcinoma and two with cutaneous melanoma. Of the roughly 54 dose-escalation patients, hepatocellular carcinoma was present in around 19, melanoma in about 15, renal cell carcinoma in 9 and head and neck cancer in 9. Prior anti-PD-1, anti-PD-L1 or anti-CTLA-4 therapy was permitted, and approximately 40% of dose-escalation patients had received checkpoint inhibitors.

What the research found in general, with its limitations: Which antigens the clonally expanded peripheral T cells were specific for was not determined. Low levels of normalized T-cell clonal expansion were also seen in some nonresponding patients. Partial responders in the 0.1-3.0 mg/kg groups had among the lowest normalized peripheral clonal expansion, especially among CD8+ T cells. At doses of 0.1 to 3.0 mg/kg, clonal expansion of both CD4+ and CD8+ blood T cells was observed from baseline to week 6. After ivuxolimab, CD8+ T cells had more expanded clones than CD4+ T cells on average.

Only one count was recorded for this clone. Its target antigen remains unknown. No much larger clone is present one base from it, and per-base qualities are unavailable. The trial excluded patients who had a history of autoimmune disease or were on systemic immunosuppression. Peripheral blood for TCR sequencing was collected from all dose cohorts at baseline, on cycle 4 day 1, and on cycle 7 day 1. Samples were obtained from an open-label, multicenter, first-in-human phase I dose-escalation trial of ivuxolimab. Adults with locally advanced or metastatic melanoma, renal cell carcinoma, hepatocellular carcinoma or head and neck squamous cell carcinoma were enrolled in the trial. Before TCR sequencing, CD4+ T cells and CD8+ T cells were sorted from peripheral blood as separate populations. Genomic DNA was isolated from the sorted cells so that the TCRbeta CDR3 region could be sequenced. TCRbeta CDR3 regions were sequenced using the immunoSEQ Assay. Held by TCRdb, this immuneACCESS table contains in-frame sequences only and omits some clones. Under half of the omission traces to an unresolved V gene where checked; the cause of the rest is unknown. The sample table shows about 20,000 clones, and 84% are seen once. In total, the top ten clones hold approximately 50% of the sample.

Sample: CD4+ or CD8+ T cells sorted from blood, taken in a trial of the OX40 agonist ivuxolimab. The sequence derives from an adult with an advanced solid tumor such as melanoma, head and neck, liver or kidney cancer.

CDR3 protein: CASSLKPKHESNYGYTF. The nucleotides are TGTGCCAGCAGCCTGAAACCCAAACACGAATCTAACTATGGCTACACCTTC. The receptor chain draws on TRBV5-5 and TRBJ1-2, with an unclear D gene assignment. The CDR3 runs 17 amino acids, cysteine and phenylalanine included. The only DNA kept is the CDR3, 51 bases in frame from the first base. V loses 4 bases, J loses 0 bases, and the germline ends lie 19 bases apart. CDR1 and CDR2, looked up from the germline V gene (reference sequence), are SGHKS and YYEKEE.